These 9 T cell receptor beta chains originate from one sample sequenced in a study of naive and memory T cell subsets. Whole blood, approximately 2.3 ml, came from adult healthy volunteers. Alpha and beta constant region primers primed reverse transcription for blood and skin samples. TCRdb processed the 5' RACE reads anew with MiXCR; each CDR3 protein has one entry. This table holds 20,000 to 25,000 distinct CDR3 sequences, less than 5% found once. The receptors derive from a male donor in good health.

This clonotype has at least ten counts. The chain links TRBV6-2 or TRBV6-3 to TRBJ1-2; TRBD1 matches at 8 bases. Germline V gene lookup returns CDR1 MNHEY and CDR2 SVGEGT. This CDR3 region has 13 residues. The V gene end was trimmed by 4 bases and the J gene end by 7 bases; junction bases not matched to a gene: 5. The DNA for the CDR3 is TGTGCCAGCAGTTTGCAGGGGGCGCGTGGCTACACCTTC. Protein: CASSLQGARGYTF.

This clonotype occurred many times. The rearrangement uses TRBV29-1 and TRBJ2-3; D might be TRBD1 or TRBD2, each matching 6 bases. This CDR3 is built from 17 residues. With 7 bases removed from V and 0 bases from J, the gap between germline ends came to 23 bases. Germline V CDR1 and CDR2: SQVTM, ANQGSEA. The DNA for the CDR3 is TGCAGCGCCCAAGGGGGGTTAGAGGAGCTTAGCACAGATACGCAGTATTTT. Residues: CSAQGGLEELSTDTQYF.

This clonotype has a count of ten or more. The V call is TRBV12-5, the J call TRBJ2-5; 9 positions agree with TRBD1. The CDR3 has 17 residues. Unmatched junction bases numbered 16, after V lost 6 bases and J lost 5 bases. The germline CDR1 and CDR2 sequences are LGHNT and FRNRAP. The DNA of the CDR3 is TGTGCTAGTGGCCTGACAGGGGGTGGTGTTCTGCTGGAGACCCAGTACTTC. This sequence encodes CASGLTGGGVLLETQYF.

In this sample, this clonotype turned up many times. The V gene is TRBV27, the J gene TRBJ2-6; 8 nucleotides align to TRBD1. The CDR3 is 19 residues long. Unmatched junction bases numbered 11, after V lost 0 bases and J lost 4 bases. In germline, CDR1 is MNHEY, CDR2 SMNVEV (reference sequence). The CDR3 protein is CASSLSWAGGSSGANVLTF. CDR3 coding DNA: TGTGCCAGCAGTTTATCCTGGGCAGGGGGCTCCTCGGGGGCCAACGTCCTGACTTTC.

This clonotype came up a few times. The CDR3 sequence is CASSPMLGGESQETQYF. CDR3 coding DNA: TGTGCCAGCAGCCCCATGTTGGGAGGGGAGTCGCAAGAGACCCAGTACTTC. V is TRBV7-2 and J is TRBJ2-5; TRBD2 aligns across 7 bases. Unmatched junction bases numbered 14, after V lost 5 bases and J lost 2 bases. The CDR3 is made up of 17 amino acids. Looked up from germline, CDR1 is SGHTA and CDR2 is FQGNSA.

In its sample, this clonotype was seen many times. The chain has TRBV20-1 and TRBJ1-1; 9 nucleotides line up with TRBD1. There are 15 residues in the CDR3. Germline V gene sequence: CDR1 DFQATT, CDR2 SNEGSKA (reference sequence). Trimming at V came to 0 bases and at J to 4 bases, leaving 6 bases not matched to a gene. As DNA, the CDR3 is TGCAGTGCTAGAGATTACAGGGGGCGCGGCACTGAAGCTTTCTTT. Translation: CSARDYRGRGTEAFF.

This clonotype was seen ten or more times. The rearrangement links TRBV6-1 to TRBJ1-4, with D perhaps matching TRBD1 (5 bases). The germline V gene has CDR1 MNHNS and CDR2 SASEGT. The length of the CDR3 is 15 residues. V gave up 6 bases and J gave up 1 base, with 12 bases separating them. CDR3 DNA sequence: TGTGCCAGCAGGGGACCCGGCAGAACTAATGAAAAACTGTTTTTT. It codes for CASRGPGRTNEKLFF.

The table lists this clonotype with many counts. The chain has TRBV4-1 and TRBJ1-2, with D possibly TRBD1 on 5 matching bases. V dropped 4 bases and J dropped 5 bases, with 14 bases sitting between them. The CDR3 covers 14 residues. Germline V gives CDR1 MGHRA, CDR2 YSYEKL. The CDR3 is CASSRETERYGYTF. CDR3 sequence (DNA): TGCGCCAGCAGCCGAGAGACAGAGCGTTATGGCTACACCTTC.

This clonotype was picked up many times. The chain is built from TRBV20-1 and TRBJ1-5; a weak D match, TRBD1 (5 bases). This CDR3 region has 16 residues. With 1 base removed from V and 5 bases from J, the gap between germline ends came to 18 bases. Germline CDR1 DFQATT, CDR2 SNEGSKA (reference sequence). CDR3 loop: CSARVIPTEGYQPQHF. In nucleotides, the CDR3 is TGCAGTGCTAGAGTAATCCCGACAGAGGGCTATCAGCCCCAGCATTTT.